One and the same sample provided the 14 T cell receptor beta chains below, sequenced in a study of human T cells and chemical hapten exposure (dated by TCRdb to 2020 to 2022). Receptor amplification or capture employed RACE. Sequencing instrument: NextSeq 500. Through fastp at Q25 and MiXCR, TCRdb rebuilt clones from the public reads, retaining in-frame beta chains. Merged by CDR3 protein, the rows form single entries marked with the most common genes and DNA. For this sample the table gives over 75,000 distinct CDR3 sequences, of which about 6.8% were detected only once. The ten biggest clones cover under 2% of the sample. In the paper's terms, the time point label means: patch test 1, 2 weeks after DPC sensitization. Explained via the paper, the treatment or condition label denotes: therapeutic diphenylcyclopropenone sensitization with weekly scalp DPC. The sequenced sample was whole blood, obtained in connection with sensitization to the hapten diphenylcyclopropenone (DPC). Every receptor here comes from a woman aged 25 to 39 with alopecia areata. Some clones in this sample may be carry-over from other donors' samples.

V usage is TRBV6-5 and J usage is TRBJ1-6, with D tentatively TRBD1 (5 bases). CDR1 is MNHEY and CDR2 is SVGAGI in the germline V gene. V gave up 2 bases and J gave up 1 base, with 9 bases separating them. The CDR3 has 16 residues. The CDR3 DNA reads TGTGCCAGCAGTTACGGGGGAGCATCCTATAATTCACCCCTCCACTTT. Translating it yields CASSYGGASYNSPLHF.

This clonotype was observed at least ten times. The chain links TRBV7-6 to TRBJ1-1, with 9 nucleotides matching TRBD1. After removal of 5 bases from V and 0 bases from J, the junction contained 16 bases not matched to a gene. The CDR3 is 19 amino acids. Per germline, CDR1 SGHVS and CDR2 FNYEAQ. In nucleotides, the CDR3 is TGTGCCAGCAGCGCGAACCGGGACAGGGCCGGAGACATGAACACTGAAGCTTTCTTT. Protein product: CASSANRDRAGDMNTEAFF.

This clonotype was counted many times. The J gene is TRBJ1-4, the V gene TRBV12-3 or TRBV12-4; D is uncertain. Trimming shortened V by 3 bases and J by 8 bases, and 13 bases separated the two germline ends. The CDR3 contains 14 residues. The CDR3 DNA sequence: TGTGCCAGCAGTTTTTTTCGGGGAGAGGAAAAACTGTTTTTT. It encodes CASSFFRGEEKLFF.

CDR3 bases: TGTGCCAGCAGCCAAGAAATTGGCCTCGGAAGCCAGCCCCAGCATTTT. Protein: CASSQEIGLGSQPQHF. The J gene is TRBJ1-5, the V gene TRBV4-2; D is unresolved. Germline V gives CDR1 LGHNA, CDR2 YNFKEQ. Trimming cost V 0 bases and J 7 bases, with 16 bases left between them. The CDR3 sequence is 16 residues long.

Ten or more counts support this clonotype. The rearrangement uses TRBV20-1 and TRBJ1-4, with D perhaps TRBD1 (6 bases). This CDR3 contains 13 residues. V shed 4 bases and J shed 3 bases, with 9 bases lying between them. Germline CDR1 reads DFQATT; CDR2 reads SNEGSKA (reference sequence). The CDR3 DNA reads as TGCAGTGCTAAGGAGGGGGCTAATGAAAAACTGTTTTTT. Its protein is CSAKEGANEKLFF.

The CDR3 nucleotides are TGTGCCAGCAGTTTTCAGACAGGGTCGGCAGATACGCAGTATTTT. Protein sequence: CASSFQTGSADTQYF. The V call is TRBV28, the J call TRBJ2-3, with TRBD1 matching over 7 bases. The ends lost 3 bases at V and 4 bases at J; junction bases unmatched: 7. Germline-derived CDR1 and CDR2 are MDHEN and SYDVKM. The CDR3 is made up of 15 amino acids.

This clonotype was observed at least ten times. The chain recombines TRBV29-1 with TRBJ2-1; 10 bases line up with TRBD1. The V segment lost 4 bases and the J segment 4 bases; nucleotides outside the gene matches: 10. The length of the CDR3 is 16 residues. From germline, CDR1 is SQVTM and CDR2 ANQGSEA. The CDR3 DNA follows: TGCAGCGTTGCCGACGGGACAGGGGTGACTTACAATGAGCAGTTCTTC. This gives the protein CSVADGTGVTYNEQFF.

Remarks on this clonotype: A much more abundant neighbour one base away suggests this may be a read error. This chain links TRBV7-7 with TRBJ2-2; D call uncertain. Trimming removed 5 bases at V and 0 bases at J, with 1 base between. Germline V gene sequence: CDR1 SSHAT, CDR2 FNYEAQ (reference sequence). The CDR3 loop spans 12 amino acids. This CDR3 is CASSANTGELFF. CDR3 nucleotide sequence: TGTGCCAGCAGCGCGAACACCGGGGAGCTGTTTTTT.

Ten or more counts support this clonotype. The chain uses TRBV15 and TRBJ1-1; D is uncertain. V was trimmed by 0 bases and J by 1 base, leaving 15 bases between them. Per the germline V gene, CDR1 is LNHNV and CDR2 is YYDKDF (reference sequence). CDR3 length: 17 amino acids. CDR3 residues: CATSREGGGRENTEAFF. CDR3 nucleotide sequence: TGTGCCACCAGCAGAGAGGGCGGTGGAAGGGAGAACACTGAAGCTTTCTTT.

This clonotype was counted a few times. This chain joins TRBV29-1 and TRBJ2-7; the D gene could be TRBD1 or TRBD2 (6 bases each). V lost 1 base, J lost 9 bases, and 16 bases lay in between. This CDR3 contains 13 residues. Germline CDR1 and CDR2: SQVTM and ANQGSEA. CDR3: CSVEGGQPRGQYF. The CDR3 DNA sequence: TGCAGCGTTGAAGGGGGGCAGCCGCGGGGGCAGTACTTC.

In this sample, this clonotype turned up a few times. This sequence joins TRBV29-1 and TRBJ1-2; TRBD1 agrees at 8 bases. With V trimmed by 0 bases and J by 6 bases, 6 bases remained unmatched. Germline CDR1 reads SQVTM; CDR2 reads ANQGSEA. This CDR3 region has 14 residues. The CDR3 coding sequence is TGCAGCGTTGAAGAACAGGGGGTGTTGGATGGCTACACCTTC. Translation gives CSVEEQGVLDGYTF.

This chain connects TRBV12-3 or TRBV12-4 to TRBJ2-7, with TRBD2 matching 7 bases. The CDR3 has 12 amino acids. The V segment lost 3 bases and the J segment 6 bases; nucleotides outside the gene matches: 2. The CDR3 spells CASSFTGGEQYF. The DNA for the CDR3 is TGTGCCAGCAGTTTTACGGGGGGCGAGCAGTACTTC.

This clonotype was counted ten times or more. The gene calls are TRBV29-1 and TRBJ1-1; D is perhaps TRBD1 (6 bases). CDR1 and CDR2 from the germline V gene are SQVTM and ANQGSEA. The CDR3 has 13 amino acids. With 1 base removed from V and 6 bases from J, the gap between germline ends came to 12 bases. CDR3 in amino acids: CSVEGDTPAEAFF. Here the CDR3 DNA reads TGCAGCGTTGAAGGGGACACCCCAGCTGAAGCTTTCTTT. The full variable domain, its missing parts supplied by reference TRBV29-1 and TRBJ1-1, is SAVISQKPSRDICQRGTSLTIQCQVDSQVTMMFWYRQQPGQSLTLIATANQGSEATYESGFVIDKFPISRPNLTFSTLTVSNMSPEDSSIYLCSVEGDTPAEAFFGQGTRLTVV.

This clonotype turned up a few times. The chain joins TRBV5-8 to TRBJ1-5, with TRBD1 as a possible D gene (6 bases). This CDR3 is built from 15 residues. V was cut by 4 bases and J by 9 bases, with 20 bases left in between. Looked up from germline, CDR1 is SGHTS and CDR2 is YDEGEE. This CDR3 reads CASSPNGQKVGPQHF. In nucleotides, the CDR3 is TGTGCCAGCAGCCCTAACGGACAGAAGGTTGGGCCCCAGCATTTT.